What follows are 9 T cell receptor beta chains derived from one specimen sequenced in a study of long-term antiretroviral therapy in people with HIV (dated by TCRdb to 2022 to 2024). Sequencing of the TRB variable region was done with the immunoSEQ hsTCRB v3.0 assay at survey level resolution. What TCRdb holds here is the immuneACCESS table cut down to in-frame rearrangements. Part of the clones is not present; checked against another copy, under half of the missing clones reflect an unresolved V gene, and the others are unexplained. The sample includes over 35,000 clones, with roughly 76% observed a single time. The top ten clonotypes cover approximately 5.1% of the sample. The source was unsorted PBMCs, collected 1.5 years after starting antiretroviral therapy. Every receptor here comes from a man younger than 30 with HIV.

The count of this clone is one. This sequence joins TRBV7-8 and TRBJ1-1; D gene unclear. The CDR3 spans 13 residues. V was pared by 1 base and J by 1 base, with 4 bases between. CDR1 SGHVS and CDR2 FQNEAQ come from the germline V gene. CDR3 protein: CASSLGTNTEAFF. The CDR3 DNA follows: TGTGCCAGCAGCTTAGGCACGAACACTGAAGCTTTCTTT.

This chain links TRBV4-3 with TRBJ2-1; 11 bases align to TRBD2. Trimming removed 1 base from V and 0 bases from J; junction bases left unmatched: 8. The CDR3 consists of 19 residues. Germline V lookup: CDR1 LGHNA, CDR2 YSLEER. In DNA, the CDR3 is TGCGCCAGCAGCCAAGCTAACGTAGCGGGAGGGTCCTCCTACAATGAGCAGTTCTTC. It specifies CASSQANVAGGSSYNEQFF.

The CDR3 is CASSFFRGGRPDQETQYF. CDR3 nucleotides: TGTGCCAGCAGCTTCTTCCGTGGGGGAAGACCTGACCAAGAGACCCAGTACTTC. The V call is TRBV7-9, the J call TRBJ2-5; possibly TRBD1 or TRBD2 for D (5 bases each). Germline V CDR1 and CDR2: SEHNR, FQNEAQ (reference sequence). The CDR3 runs to 18 residues. V was pared by 3 bases and J by 0 bases, with 20 bases between. Using reference TRBV7-9 and TRBJ2-5 for the parts outside the CDR3, the full variable domain is DTGVSQNPRHKITKRGQNVTFRCDPISEHNRLYWYRQTLGQGPEFLTYFQNEAQLEKSRLLSDRFSAERPKGSFSTLEIQRTEQGDSAMYLCASSFFRGGRPDQETQYFGPGTRLLVL.

The chain couples TRBV27 to TRBJ2-1; no firm D call. Germline CDR1 and CDR2: MNHEY and SMNVEV (reference sequence). V lost 4 bases and J 0 bases, leaving 4 bases between the germline ends. This CDR3 has 13 residues. In DNA form, the CDR3 reads TGTGCCAGCAGTTCGACCTCCTACAATGAGCAGTTCTTC. Protein: CASSSTSYNEQFF.

The chain employs TRBV19 and TRBJ1-5; tentative D call: TRBD1 (6 bases). Germline CDR1 is LNHDA and CDR2 is SQIVND (reference sequence). Trimming removed 5 bases from V and 2 bases from J, with 13 bases in between. The CDR3 runs 15 residues. The CDR3 DNA is TGTGCCAGTAGTCGTACAGGGTCGGGCAATCAGCCCCAGCATTTT. Translation gives CASSRTGSGNQPQHF.

V and J are TRBV29-1 and TRBJ1-4, with 8 bases that match TRBD1. The CDR3 is made up of 15 amino acids. CDR1 is SQVTM and CDR2 is ANQGSEA in the germline V gene. Trimming removed 1 base from V and 5 bases from J; junction bases left unmatched: 6. The chain's CDR3 is CSVEGGGTGNEKLFF. CDR3 DNA sequence: TGCAGCGTTGAAGGGGGGGGGACAGGAAATGAAAAACTGTTTTTT.

The J gene is TRBJ2-1, the V gene TRBV9; D possibly corresponds to TRBD2 (5 bases). Germline CDR1 and CDR2: SGDLS and YYNGEE. V was clipped by 3 bases and J by 12 bases, with 13 bases between them. The CDR3 has 12 amino acids. The CDR3 bases are TGTGCCAGCAGCGGCAGCGGAGAGGGGCAGTTCTTC. This codes for CASSGSGEGQFF.

The chain couples TRBV15 to TRBJ2-3; D remains unclear. The CDR3 consists of 13 residues. Per germline, CDR1 LNHNV and CDR2 YYDKDF (reference sequence). V lost 1 base and J 4 bases, leaving 6 bases between the germline ends. The CDR3 nucleotides are TGTGCCACCAGCAGAGGAGAACCAGATACGCAGTATTTT. Amino acids: CATSRGEPDTQYF.

This sequence joins TRBV6-5 and TRBJ2-2; 7 bases are shared with TRBD1. The CDR3 is 15 amino acids. V lost 6 bases and J lost 1; bases outside the gene matches: 5. From germline, CDR1 is MNHEY and CDR2 SVGAGI. The CDR3 nucleotides read TGTGCCAGCAGCCGACAGGGTATGAACACCGGGGAGCTGTTTTTT. Protein product: CASSRQGMNTGELFF.